This T cell receptor (beta chain) was sequenced during a study of CD8+ T cells in alopecia areata (dated by TCRdb to between 2018 and 2020). About the full investigation: The treated patients took part in an open-label pilot trial in which moderate-to-severe alopecia areata was treated with oral tofacitinib at 5 to 10 mg twice daily. High-throughput TCRbeta sequencing was used to examine T cell clonal expansion in alopecia areata in both the C3H/HeJ mouse model and human patients. Biopsies were taken from tofacitinib-treated patients at baseline and again at 4 and 24 weeks into treatment, and several of those patients also had a later scalp biopsy. On the human side, TCRbeta sequencing was run on scalp tissue and on sorted CD4+ and CD8+ peripheral blood T cells from healthy controls and from alopecia areata patients with either patchy or totalis/universalis disease. Patients stayed on tofacitinib for 6 to 18 months and then had 6 months of follow-up off drug so that delayed response and recurrence could be assessed. Scalp clonality was compared among normal scalp (n=4), patchy alopecia areata scalp (n=8), and alopecia totalis/universalis scalp (n=8). RNA was extracted with the PAXgene miRNA kit for fixed scalp, the miRNeasy kit for PBMCs, and the RNeasy kit for mouse skin. Disease severity in treated patients was measured with the SALT score, which quantifies the percentage of affected scalp surface area. Amplification of TCRbeta CDR3 regions was done by immunoSEQ multiplex PCR using 35 Vbeta forward primers and 13 Jbeta reverse primers. Overall study outcomes, separate from this receptor: Higher clonality and more expanded CD8+ clones were observed in lesional scalp than in normal scalp, particularly in alopecia totalis/universalis, a finding suggestive of antigenic drive. With tofacitinib, both scalp clonality and the number of expanded CD8+ clones among the top 100 scalp clones went down significantly. During tofacitinib treatment, many expanded lesional clones stuck around in both scalp and blood, and this persistence may partly explain why relapse happens after treatment is stopped. Shared TCR sequences between patients were less evident than in mice, which may be partly attributable to HLA diversity in the patient population. Because the treated cohort was small and had just a single nonresponder, larger studies are needed to establish links between baseline CD8+ expansion and response. Unlike mouse skin, which is dominated by gammadelta T cells, normal human skin has resident alphabeta T cells that are also sequenced, and this complicates analysis of the scalp TCR repertoire.

A note on this clone: This clone's antigen is unknown. Qualities for individual bases were not recorded, and no much larger clone is one base off.

The time point tag for this specimen amounts to: less than five weeks on oral tofacitinib. The treatment or condition tag for this specimen amounts to: oral pan-JAK inhibitor, 5-10 mg twice daily. Lesional scalp punch biopsies and peripheral blood were collected from alopecia areata patients. PBMCs were isolated by density centrifugation and stained for CD3, CD4 and CD8, after which CD4+ and CD8+ T cells were sorted on a FACSAria. The V end loses 4 bases and the J end loses 2 bases, and a stretch of 15 bases separates them. The cysteine opens and the phenylalanine closes a CDR3 of 15 amino acids. Only the CDR3 region is kept as DNA, spanning 45 bases read in frame from base 1. Per the germline V gene (reference sequence), MNHEY is the CDR1 and SMNVEV is the CDR2. The protocol used for the library was the immunoSEQ multiplex PCR assay. To provide template for TCR sequencing, every sample had RNA extracted and reverse transcribed into cDNA. SuperScript III was used to make first-strand cDNA, primed with a 2:1 mix of oligo-dT and random hexamers. Amplification bias was assessed with a synthetic immune receptor repertoire, and residual bias was removed computationally. As for the authors' bioinformatics: After raw reads were preprocessed to remove errors, the CDR3 was defined following IMGT conventions as running from the conserved cysteine to phenylalanine. To get clonality, Shannon entropy was normalized by log2 of the number of productive unique TCRs and the result was subtracted from 1. Scalp TCRbeta sequences were cross-referenced with sorted blood CD4 and CD8 repertoires so that the CD4 or CD8 identity of scalp clones could be inferred. What TCRdb holds here is the immuneACCESS table cut down to in-frame rearrangements. Part of the clones is not present; checked against another copy, under half of the missing clones reflect an unresolved V gene, and the others are unexplained. V, J and clone size reflect that table, while D and trimming were determined from the DNA. A total of 200,000 to 250,000 clones appear in this sample, around three fifths of them only once. Around 1.6% of the sample belongs to the ten largest clones.

The receptor chain draws on TRBV27 and TRBJ2-7; the D gene lacks a confident call. This sample comprised CD4+ T cells sorted from blood, obtained at week 4, from a patient treated with tofacitinib. The source of this sequence is a human donor with alopecia areata. The nucleotide sequence is TGTGCCAGCAGTTCCAGTAACGACATTACCTACGAGCAGTACTTC. It translates as CASSSSNDITYEQYF.